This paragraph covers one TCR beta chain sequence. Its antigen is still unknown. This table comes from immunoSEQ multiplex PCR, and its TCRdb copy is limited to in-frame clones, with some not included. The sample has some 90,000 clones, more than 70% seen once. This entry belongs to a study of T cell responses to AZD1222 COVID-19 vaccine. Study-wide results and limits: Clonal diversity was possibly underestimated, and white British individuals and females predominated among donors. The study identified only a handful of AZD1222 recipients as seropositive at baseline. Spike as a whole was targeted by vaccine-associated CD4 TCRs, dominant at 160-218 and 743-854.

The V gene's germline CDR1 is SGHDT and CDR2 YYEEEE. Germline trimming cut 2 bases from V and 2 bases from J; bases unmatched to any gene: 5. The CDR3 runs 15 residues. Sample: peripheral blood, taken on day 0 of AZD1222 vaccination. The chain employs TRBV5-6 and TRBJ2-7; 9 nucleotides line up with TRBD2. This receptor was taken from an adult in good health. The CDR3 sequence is CASSLGSGSPYEQYF. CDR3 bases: TGTGCCAGCAGCTTAGGTAGCGGGAGTCCCTACGAGCAGTACTTC.